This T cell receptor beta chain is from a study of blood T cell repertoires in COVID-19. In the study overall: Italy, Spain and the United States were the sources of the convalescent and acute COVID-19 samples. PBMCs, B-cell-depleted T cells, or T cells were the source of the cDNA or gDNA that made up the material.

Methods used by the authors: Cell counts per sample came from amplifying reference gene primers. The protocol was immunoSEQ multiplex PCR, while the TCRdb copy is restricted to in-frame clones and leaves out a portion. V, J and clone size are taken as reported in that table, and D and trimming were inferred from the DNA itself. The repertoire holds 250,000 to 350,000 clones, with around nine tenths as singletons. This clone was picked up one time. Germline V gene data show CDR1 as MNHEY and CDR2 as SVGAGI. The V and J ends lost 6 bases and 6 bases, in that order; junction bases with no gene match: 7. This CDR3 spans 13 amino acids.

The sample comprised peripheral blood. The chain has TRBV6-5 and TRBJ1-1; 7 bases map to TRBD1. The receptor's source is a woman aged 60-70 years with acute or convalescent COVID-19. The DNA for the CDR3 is TGTGCCAGCAGGTACAGGGGTCGGGCTGAAGCTTTCTTT. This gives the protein CASRYRGRAEAFF.